The next 31 T cell receptor beta chains were all read from a single sample in a study of blood T cell repertoires in COVID-19. Sequencing used immunoSEQ multiplex PCR; TCRdb keeps in-frame clones, though not all of them. The table includes about 300,000 clones, 65% to 90% detected once. The sequencing input was peripheral blood. All receptors come from a human donor in a cohort sampled during active COVID-19.

The chain couples TRBV7-6 to TRBJ1-4; 8 nucleotides match TRBD1. The V gene's germline CDR1 is SGHVS and CDR2 FNYEAQ. J gave up 8 bases and V 1 base, and 3 bases lay outside the gene matches. The CDR3 contains 14 residues. CDR3 nucleotide sequence: TGTGCCAGCAGCTTAGGGGGGACAGGAGAAAAACTGTTTTTT. Protein: CASSLGGTGEKLFF.

This clone was counted once. This chain joins TRBV27 and TRBJ2-1; TRBD2 matches 13 bases. The V segment lost 5 bases and the J segment 8 bases; nucleotides outside the gene matches: 9. Germline CDR1 is MNHEY and CDR2 is SMNVEV (reference sequence). This CDR3 contains 16 residues. The CDR3 DNA sequence: TGTGCCAGCAGTGGGGCTAGACTAGCGGGAGGACATGAGCAGTTCTTC. This sequence encodes CASSGARLAGGHEQFF.

V and J are TRBV18 and TRBJ1-1; D possibly corresponds to TRBD1 (5 bases). The V gene's germline CDR1 is KGHSH and CDR2 LQKENI. Trimming took 3 bases from V and 0 from J, leaving 14 bases between them. This CDR3 has 16 residues. The CDR3 nucleotides read TGTGCCAGCTCACCGGGTGCAGGGTCCATGAACACTGAAGCTTTCTTT. Amino acid sequence: CASSPGAGSMNTEAFF.

The rearrangement uses TRBV11-2 and TRBJ2-7; TRBD2 matches 11 bases. The CDR3 runs 15 residues. With 6 bases clipped from V and 3 bases from J, the junction kept 7 bases outside the gene matches. Germline lookup yields CDR1 SGHAT and CDR2 FQNNGV. CDR3 region: CASSNTGTSGYEQYF. The CDR3 region has the DNA TGTGCCAGCAGTAATACCGGGACTAGCGGCTACGAGCAGTACTTC. The full variable domain, completed using reference TRBV11-2 and TRBJ2-7, is EAGVAQSPRYKIIEKRQSVAFWCNPISGHATLYWYQQILGQGPKLLIQFQNNGVVDDSQLPKDRFSAERLKGVDSTLKIQPAKLEDSAVYLCASSNTGTSGYEQYFGPGTRLTVT.

This chain connects TRBV28 to TRBJ1-1; 7 positions agree with TRBD1. J gave up 1 base and V 5 bases, and 7 bases lay outside the gene matches. The germline V gene encodes CDR1 MDHEN and CDR2 SYDVKM. CDR3 size: 15 residues. The CDR3 DNA is TGTGCCAGCAGTCCAGAGACAGGGAGGAACACTGAAGCTTTCTTT. Residues: CASSPETGRNTEAFF.

This chain uses TRBV19 with TRBJ1-1; a possible D gene is TRBD1 (5 bases). V dropped 7 bases and J dropped 0 bases, with 12 bases sitting between them. This CDR3 has 14 residues. Germline V gives CDR1 LNHDA, CDR2 SQIVND (reference sequence). This CDR3 reads CASNPRGMNTEAFF. The CDR3 DNA is TGTGCCAGTAACCCTAGGGGAATGAACACTGAAGCTTTCTTT.

The chain links TRBV18 to TRBJ2-7; 11 nucleotides align to TRBD2. The V gene's germline CDR1 is KGHSH and CDR2 LQKENI. V trimming: 6 bases; J trimming: 4 bases; junction bases outside the gene matches: 11. The CDR3 sequence is 16 residues long. In DNA, the CDR3 is TGTGCCAGCTCCCCGCCGGGAGGGACTAGCGGTTACGAGCAGTACTTC. Its translation is CASSPPGGTSGYEQYF.

The chain is built from TRBV6-2 or TRBV6-3 and TRBJ2-4, with D tentatively TRBD2 (5 bases). This CDR3 region has 12 residues. V lost 1 base to trimming and J lost 8 bases, with 6 bases between them. Germline loops: CDR1 MNHEY, CDR2 SVGEGT. CDR3 sequence (DNA): TGTGCCAGCAGTTACTGGCGGGACATTCAGTACTTC. This sequence encodes CASSYWRDIQYF.

The chain joins TRBV3-1 (or the pseudogene TRBV3-2) to TRBJ2-4; possible D gene TRBD2, 5 bases. V lost 2 bases, J lost 6 bases, and 5 bases lay in between. Germline values: CDR1 LGHDT, CDR2 YNNKEL (reference sequence). The CDR3 length is 12 residues. The CDR3: CASSQSGNIQYF. The CDR3 region has the DNA TGTGCCAGCAGCCAAAGCGGAAACATTCAGTACTTC.

The chain links TRBV18 to TRBJ1-3; TRBD1 aligns across 12 bases. The CDR3 has 20 residues. J gave up 5 bases and V 3 bases, and 17 bases lay outside the gene matches. The germline V gene encodes CDR1 KGHSH and CDR2 LQKENI. CDR3 DNA sequence: TGTGCCAGCTCACCGACCGGGACAGGGGGCTTGGGCGTCGTTCGAAACACCATATATTTT. It codes for CASSPTGTGGLGVVRNTIYF.

The V and J genes are TRBV19 and TRBJ1-1, with a possible D match to TRBD1 (5 bases). CDR3 length: 14 amino acids. Germline V gene lookup returns CDR1 LNHDA and CDR2 SQIVND (reference sequence). V was trimmed by 1 base and J by 4 bases, leaving 10 bases between them. The CDR3 nucleotides are TGTGCCAGTAGTATAGGCCACGGGGGCACTGAAGCTTTCTTT. This codes for CASSIGHGGTEAFF.

This clone was detected only a few times. A read error may account for a junction end that differs from germline. The V and J genes are TRBV4-2 and TRBJ1-1; D gene ambiguous. This CDR3 region has 14 residues. Looked up from germline, CDR1 is LGHNA and CDR2 is YNFKEQ. The DNA for the CDR3 is TGTGCCAGCAGCCCCGCGGGCCCGAACGCTGAAGCTTTCTTT. This gives the protein CASSPAGPNAEAFF.

The chain couples TRBV18 to TRBJ1-1; TRBD1 might be the D (5 bases). The CDR3 has 12 residues. Germline-derived CDR1 and CDR2 are KGHSH and LQKENI. Trimming cost V 3 bases and J 10 bases, with 12 bases left between them. The CDR3 here is CASSPMTVGAFF. CDR3 DNA sequence: TGTGCCAGCTCACCCATGACAGTTGGAGCTTTCTTT.

As concerns this clone: This CDR3 is also generated by other DNA sequences in the sample. The CDR3 region has the DNA TGTGCCAGCTCGCGCGGGACAGGGAGCTCCTACGAGCAGTACTTC. It encodes CASSRGTGSSYEQYF. The chain uses TRBV18 and TRBJ2-7; TRBD1 matches 9 bases. Germline V CDR1 and CDR2: KGHSH, LQKENI. Unmatched junction bases numbered 6, after V lost 6 bases and J lost 0 bases. This CDR3 is built from 15 residues.

This chain joins TRBV5-1 and TRBJ1-2; D unclear. Germline assignment: CDR1 SGHRS and CDR2 YFSETQ. The V end was cut by 0 bases, the J end by 6 bases, with 9 bases between. The CDR3 has 13 amino acids. DNA of the CDR3: TGCGCCAGCAGCTTGGGCCTGAGGGATGGCTACACCTTC. It specifies CASSLGLRDGYTF.

The gene calls are TRBV7-9 and TRBJ1-2; TRBD1 matches 7 bases. V dropped 6 bases and J dropped 0; count of bases not matched to a gene: 10. The CDR3 is 16 residues long. Germline loops: CDR1 SEHNR, CDR2 FQNEAQ (reference sequence). The CDR3 protein is CASRDLQGLANYGYTF. For the CDR3, the DNA is TGTGCCAGCAGAGATCTACAGGGGTTAGCTAACTATGGCTACACCTTC.

This sequence joins TRBV28 and TRBJ2-7, with 10 bases that match TRBD2. The CDR3 length is 16 residues. The germline V gene has CDR1 MDHEN and CDR2 SYDVKM. The trim removed 3 bases at V and 0 bases at J, leaving 5 bases unmatched. The CDR3 coding sequence is TGTGCCAGCAGTTTCCGACTAGCGGGTTTCTCCTACGAGCAGTACTTC. Protein: CASSFRLAGFSYEQYF.

The V call is TRBV18, the J call TRBJ2-6, with D possibly being TRBD2 (5 bases). This CDR3 comprises 16 residues. V lost 0 bases to trimming and J lost 4 bases, with 10 bases between them. The germline V gene encodes CDR1 KGHSH and CDR2 LQKENI. DNA of the CDR3: TGTGCCAGCTCACCACCGATGGGGAGCGGGGCCAACGTCCTGACTTTC. As protein: CASSPPMGSGANVLTF. The full variable domain, in which reference TRBV18 and TRBJ2-6 provide the parts outside the CDR3, is NAGVMQNPRHLVRRRGQEARLRCSPMKGHSHVYWYRQLPEEGLKFMVYLQKENIIDESGMPKERFSAEFPKEGPSILRIQQVVRGDSAAYFCASSPPMGSGANVLTFGAGSRLTVL.

The chain links TRBV15 to TRBJ2-7; TRBD1 aligns across 8 bases. V lost 5 bases to trimming and J lost 1 base; unmatched junction nucleotides: 4. The germline CDR1 and CDR2 sequences are LNHNV and YYDKDF (reference sequence). The CDR3 extends over 14 amino acids. This chain's CDR3 is CATSVDRGSYEQYF. The CDR3 DNA follows: TGTGCCACCAGCGTTGACAGGGGTTCCTACGAGCAGTACTTC.

The chain joins TRBV6-5 to TRBJ1-1; D is unresolved. The CDR3 has 13 residues. Germline loops: CDR1 MNHEY, CDR2 SVGAGI. V lost 6 bases, J lost 0 bases, and 8 bases lay in between. This CDR3 is CASRARMNTEAFF. The CDR3 DNA reads as TGTGCCAGCAGGGCGCGGATGAACACTGAAGCTTTCTTT.

The rearrangement uses TRBV28 and TRBJ1-5; D is unclear. Germline assignment: CDR1 MDHEN and CDR2 SYDVKM. This CDR3 comprises 13 residues. V was trimmed by 7 bases and J by 4 bases, leaving 11 bases between them. In nucleotides, the CDR3 is TGTGCCAGCACGCCCCTACAGAATCAGCCCCAGCATTTT. Translating gives CASTPLQNQPQHF. Together with reference TRBV28 and TRBJ1-5, the CDR3 gives the full variable domain: DVKVTQSSRYLVKRTGEKVFLECVQDMDHENMFWYRQDPGLGLRLIYFSYDVKMKEKGDIPEGYSVSREKKERFSLILESASTNQTSMYLCASTPLQNQPQHFGDGTRLSIL.

The J gene is TRBJ1-5, the V gene TRBV28, with 9 bases that match TRBD1. Germline V gives CDR1 MDHEN, CDR2 SYDVKM. V lost 6 bases and J lost 6; bases outside the gene matches: 9. The CDR3 runs to 15 residues. CDR3 in DNA: TGTGCCAGCAGCGCCGGACAGGGGATGAGTCAGCCCCAGCATTTT. Translating gives CASSAGQGMSQPQHF.

The chain joins TRBV3-1 (or the pseudogene TRBV3-2) to TRBJ2-7; D gene ambiguous. The CDR3 contains 12 residues. Germline CDR1 is LGHDT and CDR2 is YNNKEL (reference sequence). Between the trimmed V and J ends, which lost 2 bases and 3 bases, there was a span of 5 bases. The CDR3 nucleotides are TGTGCCAGCAGCCAACTTCTCTACGAGCAGTACTTC. This encodes CASSQLLYEQYF.

The CDR3 sequence: CALLGVGRLSHEQFF. The DNA of the CDR3 is TGTGCCTTGTTAGGGGTCGGGAGGCTTTCCCATGAGCAGTTCTTC. The chain uses TRBV30 and TRBJ2-1; 7 bases align to TRBD2. The CDR3 has 15 amino acids. V lost 7 bases, J lost 8 bases, and 17 bases stayed unmatched. Germline CDR1 and CDR2: GTSNPN and SVGIG (reference sequence).

This chain links TRBV6-5 with TRBJ2-3; 7 nucleotides align to TRBD2. The germline V gene encodes CDR1 MNHEY and CDR2 SVGAGI. The CDR3 loop spans 15 amino acids. The ends lost 0 bases at V and 2 bases at J; junction bases unmatched: 2. The CDR3 region is CASSYSGLLTDTQYF. The CDR3 region has the DNA TGTGCCAGCAGTTACTCGGGACTACTCACAGATACGCAGTATTTT.

The rearrangement uses TRBV24-1 and TRBJ2-1, with unresolved D. Germline V gene lookup returns CDR1 KGHDR and CDR2 SFDVKD. The V gene lost 5 bases and the J gene lost 3 bases, with 10 bases spanning the gap. This CDR3 is 14 amino acids long. The CDR3 reads CATSGAPLYNEQFF. The CDR3 nucleotides read TGTGCCACCAGTGGGGCTCCTCTCTACAATGAGCAGTTCTTC.

The chain carries TRBV7-2 and TRBJ2-1, with TRBD1 matching over 8 bases. The germline V gene encodes CDR1 SGHTA and CDR2 FQGNSA. This CDR3 comprises 14 residues. V was pared by 2 bases and J by 8 bases, with 5 bases of the junction left unmatched. DNA of the CDR3: TGTGCCAGCAGCTTATGGGCAGGGGGCGATGAGCAGTTCTTC. Translating gives CASSLWAGGDEQFF.

The chain couples TRBV25-1 to TRBJ2-5; the match to TRBD2 covers 7 bases. The CDR3 covers 13 residues. Germline V gene sequence: CDR1 MGHDK, CDR2 SYGVNS. V was pared by 6 bases and J by 5 bases, with 6 bases of the junction left unmatched. This chain's CDR3 is CASSRGGFETQYF. CDR3 in DNA: TGTGCCAGCAGCCGGGGAGGGTTTGAGACCCAGTACTTC. Variable domain in full (rest from reference TRBV25-1 and TRBJ2-5): EADIYQTPRYLVIGTGKKITLECSQTMGHDKMYWYQQDPGMELHLIHYSYGVNSTEKGDLSSESTVSRIRTEHFPLTLESARPSHTSQYLCASSRGGFETQYFGPGTRLLVL.

The chain has TRBV18 and TRBJ2-3; 7 positions agree with TRBD2. The CDR3 loop spans 14 amino acids. Trimming cost V 8 bases and J 2 bases; bases outside gene matches: 7. Germline V gives CDR1 KGHSH, CDR2 LQKENI. The DNA for the CDR3 is TGTGCCAGCACTTGGGACTACTCCACAGATACGCAGTATTTT. Its protein is CASTWDYSTDTQYF. Based on the CDR3 plus reference TRBV18 and TRBJ2-3, the full variable domain is NAGVMQNPRHLVRRRGQEARLRCSPMKGHSHVYWYRQLPEEGLKFMVYLQKENIIDESGMPKERFSAEFPKEGPSILRIQQVVRGDSAAYFCASTWDYSTDTQYFGPGTRLTVL.

This chain connects TRBV5-4 to TRBJ2-1; tentative D call: TRBD2 (6 bases). V gave up 3 bases and J gave up 0 bases, with 10 bases separating them. Germline lookup yields CDR1 SGHNT and CDR2 YYREEE (reference sequence). The CDR3 extends over 15 amino acids. CDR3 nucleotides: TGTGCCAGCAGCTCCCCGACTAGCTCCTACAATGAGCAGTTCTTC. Protein product: CASSSPTSSYNEQFF.

This rearrangement joins TRBV10-3 to TRBJ2-1; D ambiguous. This CDR3 region has 12 residues. V lost 0 bases, J lost 7 bases, and 4 bases lay in between. From germline, CDR1 is ENHRY and CDR2 SYGVKD. CDR3 in amino acids: CAISESPNEQFF. CDR3 nucleotide sequence: TGTGCCATCAGTGAGTCCCCGAATGAGCAGTTCTTC.